This T cell receptor (beta chain) was observed in a study of shared clonotypes between healthy human individuals. When replicate PCRs were run on sorted subsets, they used about 200 ng DNA, about 30,000 T cell genomes. Generated by immunoSEQ multiplex PCR, the TCRdb table keeps only in-frame clones and is missing some. This repertoire shows over a million clones, about 98.5% found once; its top ten account for under 0.45%. General study results and limits: Naive subsets, compared against memory subsets, generally had larger estimated richness values.

Healthy HIV-negative adults without recent acute infections or vaccinations served as donors. CD4+ cells yielded CD45RA+ naive and CD45RA-negative memory subsets. Concerning this clone itself: The antigen remains undetermined.

Germline CDR1 is MNHNS and CDR2 is SASEGT. The ends lost 7 bases at V and 1 base at J; junction bases unmatched: 4. This CDR3 is 14 amino acids long. Sequenced: naive CD4+ T cells sorted from blood. Subset indicated: CD45RA+ positively selected. This chain connects TRBV6-1 to TRBJ1-1; the match to TRBD1 covers 9 bases. The receptor was derived from a man under 40 in good health. The DNA of the CDR3 is TGTGCCAGCACGAAGGACAGGGGGAACACTGAAGCTTTCTTT. Translating gives CASTKDRGNTEAFF.